The table lists the clone carrying this T cell receptor beta chain with a count of one. The antigen remains undetermined. The sample is drawn from a study of T cells in localized non-small cell lung cancer. Study-level findings and limits: The greatest T cell clonality was found in uninvolved adjacent lung (higher than in tumor). Adjacent lung held a median 57 of the top 100 tumor clones. Elevated circulating T cell density in blood was associated with longer overall survival.

Clones were read by immunoSEQ multiplex PCR, and TCRdb kept only the in-frame ones, dropping some. The sample lists tens of thousands of clones; approximately 80% were seen once. V lost 4 bases and J lost 5, with 8 bases in between. This CDR3 spans 13 amino acids. Germline assignment: CDR1 SGHVS and CDR2 FNYEAQ. The chain carries TRBV7-6 and TRBJ2-2; D unresolved. The sequencing used peripheral blood mononuclear cells, collected before any cancer treatment. This sequence was found in a male donor at least 60 years old with stage II lung adenocarcinoma. The CDR3 nucleotides read TGTGCCAGCAGCTCTCAATCAACCGGGGAGCTGTTTTTT. The encoded protein is CASSSQSTGELFF.